These 25 T cell receptor beta chains were all obtained from the same sample, sequenced in a study of cytomegalovirus exposure and HLA in healthy donors. A multiplex PCR was run with 60 Vbeta primers and 13 Jbeta primers. Data came from immunoSEQ multiplex PCR; TCRdb stores just in-frame clones and leaves some out. The repertoire has about 110,000 clones, 80% to 90% of them found once; the top ten carry about 1.6%. The sequenced sample consisted of PBMCs. The receptors were gathered from a man aged 45-60 years in good health and CMV-seronegative.

The J gene is TRBJ2-5, the V gene TRBV4-1; a weak D match, TRBD1 (6 bases). Germline values: CDR1 MGHRA, CDR2 YSYEKL. The CDR3 spans 16 residues. Trimming removed 1 base at V and 4 bases at J, with 16 bases between. The CDR3 spells CASSQGFTGLGETQYF. CDR3 in DNA: TGCGCCAGCAGCCAAGGGTTTACAGGGTTAGGAGAGACCCAGTACTTC.

This clone was detected a few times. This chain connects TRBV18 to TRBJ2-7, with 9 bases lining up with TRBD1. Germline CDR1 KGHSH, CDR2 LQKENI. Trimming at V came to 5 bases and at J to 5 bases, leaving 7 bases not matched to a gene. CDR3 length: 14 residues. CDR3 sequence (DNA): TGTGCCAGCTCATCGGGGACAGGGTTCAACGAGCAGTACTTC. This codes for CASSSGTGFNEQYF.

This rearrangement joins TRBV5-4 to TRBJ2-7, with D possibly TRBD1 on 5 matching bases. Germline V gene data show CDR1 as SGHNT and CDR2 as YYREEE (reference sequence). Deletions cut 0 bases from V and 5 bases from J, with 18 bases between. This CDR3 spans 16 amino acids. In nucleotides, the CDR3 is TGTGCCAGCAGCTTGGAAATCGGGCAGGGTCAAAACGAGCAGTACTTC. It encodes CASSLEIGQGQNEQYF.

This CDR3 is CASSIGRSGTSGELFF. The CDR3, as DNA: TGTGCCAGTAGTATAGGACGGAGCGGGACGAGCGGGGAGCTGTTTTTT. V is TRBV19 and J is TRBJ2-2; 7 bases are a match to TRBD2. The CDR3 is 16 residues long. Germline V gene sequence: CDR1 LNHDA, CDR2 SQIVND (reference sequence). J lost 7 bases, V lost 1 base, and 9 bases had no gene match.

The J gene is TRBJ1-5, the V gene TRBV27; possibly TRBD1 for D (5 bases). There are 14 residues in the CDR3. Per the germline V gene, CDR1 is MNHEY and CDR2 is SMNVEV (reference sequence). The V and J ends lost 2 bases and 7 bases respectively, with 12 bases between them. CDR3 region: CASSLGGTEQPQHF. CDR3 in DNA: TGTGCCAGCAGTTTAGGGGGGACGGAGCAGCCCCAGCATTTT.

The chain uses TRBV10-3 and TRBJ1-2; D is possibly TRBD1 (6 bases). This CDR3 is 14 amino acids long. The germline V and J ends were trimmed by 5 bases and 3 bases, with 13 bases remaining between them. The germline CDR1 and CDR2 sequences are ENHRY and SYGVKD. Here the CDR3 reads CAISTGTFDYGYTF. The CDR3 DNA follows: TGTGCCATCAGTACAGGGACATTTGACTATGGCTACACCTTC.

The V gene is TRBV5-1, the J gene TRBJ2-1; TRBD1 is a possible D gene (5 bases). Trimming removed 1 base from V and 4 bases from J, with 15 bases in between. CDR1 and CDR2 (germline): SGHRS, YFSETQ. This CDR3 region has 16 residues. The CDR3, as DNA: TGCGCCAGCAGCTTGTCCGTAGGACACCTATACAATGAGCAGTTCTTC. Its protein is CASSLSVGHLYNEQFF.

The count of this clone is one. This chain connects TRBV11-2 to TRBJ1-1; possible D gene TRBD1, 5 bases. CDR1 SGHAT and CDR2 FQNNGV come from the germline V gene. This CDR3 has 16 amino acids. V lost 5 bases and J lost 11, with 27 bases in between. CDR3 loop: CASSAWGTGQGGNAFF. For the CDR3, the DNA is TGTGCCAGCAGCGCCTGGGGTACCGGACAAGGTGGAAACGCTTTCTTT.

The chain combines TRBV15 with TRBJ2-7, with D unresolved. Germline V gives CDR1 LNHNV, CDR2 YYDKDF (reference sequence). Between the trimmed V and J ends, which lost 2 bases and 1 base, there was a span of 9 bases. The CDR3 has 14 amino acids. CDR3 region: CATSRRGVSYEQYV. In nucleotides, the CDR3 is TGTGCCACCAGCAGAAGAGGAGTATCCTACGAGCAGTACGTC.

This clone was seen a handful of times. CDR3 loop: CASSSSGFYTEAFF. Written as DNA, the CDR3 is TGTGCCAGCAGCTCTTCAGGGTTTTACACTGAAGCTTTCTTT. V and J are TRBV28 and TRBJ1-1; a possible D gene is TRBD1 (5 bases). Germline V lookup: CDR1 MDHEN, CDR2 SYDVKM. V lost 6 bases, J lost 3 bases, and 14 bases lay in between. The CDR3 runs 14 residues.

In this sample, this clone turned up a few times. V and J are TRBV9 and TRBJ1-1; a weak D match, TRBD1 (5 bases). Trimming removed 0 bases at V and 0 bases at J, with 12 bases between. This CDR3 contains 16 residues. Per the germline V gene, CDR1 is SGDLS and CDR2 is YYNGEE. CDR3 nucleotides: TGTGCCAGCAGCGTAGCTACAGGCCTGATGAACACTGAAGCTTTCTTT. Amino acids: CASSVATGLMNTEAFF.

V is TRBV5-1 and J is TRBJ1-3; the D is unclear. Germline V gene data show CDR1 as SGHRS and CDR2 as YFSETQ. CDR3 length: 15 residues. V dropped 4 bases and J dropped 2 bases, with 13 bases sitting between them. The CDR3 sequence: CASSPMAGAGNTIYF. CDR3 nucleotides: TGCGCCAGCAGCCCGATGGCGGGAGCTGGAAACACCATATATTTT. The full variable domain, completed using reference TRBV5-1 and TRBJ1-3, is KAGVTQTPRYLIKTRGQQVTLSCSPISGHRSVSWYQQTPGQGLQFLFEYFSETQRNKGNFPGRFSGRQFSNSRSEMNVSTLELGDSALYLCASSPMAGAGNTIYFGEGSWLTVV.

This clone has just one count. V and J are TRBV5-5 and TRBJ2-2; 7 bases match TRBD1. The CDR3 loop spans 16 amino acids. The germline gives CDR1 SGHKS, CDR2 YYEKEE (reference sequence). Trimming cost V 4 bases and J 1 base; bases outside gene matches: 7. The CDR3 protein is CASSILTGQNTGELFF. As DNA, the CDR3 is TGTGCCAGCAGCATATTGACAGGGCAGAACACCGGGGAGCTGTTTTTT.

The genes are TRBV6-4 and TRBJ2-7, with 10 bases that match TRBD1. J was trimmed by 3 bases and V by 9 bases; bases with no gene match: 14. Looked up from germline, CDR1 is MRHNA and CDR2 is SNTAGT. The CDR3 totals 16 residues. The CDR3 loop is CARLYPRQGAIYEQYF. The DNA for the CDR3 is TGTGCCAGACTCTACCCTCGACAGGGGGCTATCTACGAGCAGTACTTC.

The CDR3 here is CASSQDDRATGELFF. In DNA, the CDR3 is TGCGCCAGCAGCCAAGATGACAGGGCAACCGGGGAGCTGTTTTTT. This chain connects TRBV4-1 to TRBJ2-2; 7 positions agree with TRBD1. V shed 0 bases, J shed 5 bases, and the junction held 3 bases outside the gene matches. Germline V gene data show CDR1 as MGHRA and CDR2 as YSYEKL. The CDR3 has 15 residues.

V is TRBV4-1 and J is TRBJ2-1, with TRBD2 identical over 9 bases. The V segment lost 0 bases and the J segment 4 bases; nucleotides outside the gene matches: 10. Looked up from germline, CDR1 is MGHRA and CDR2 is YSYEKL. The CDR3 contains 18 residues. The CDR3 DNA follows: TGCGCCAGCAGCCAAGATAAGGGGGTAGCGGGGGAGTACAATGAGCAGTTCTTC. This encodes CASSQDKGVAGEYNEQFF.

This sequence joins TRBV18 and TRBJ2-2, with D possibly TRBD1 on 6 matching bases. CDR1 is KGHSH, CDR2 LQKENI, per germline. V was clipped by 5 bases and J by 0 bases, with 10 bases between them. This CDR3 is built from 15 residues. The CDR3 sequence: CASSGRGSNTGELFF. The CDR3 region has the DNA TGTGCCAGCTCAGGAAGGGGGTCGAACACCGGGGAGCTGTTTTTT.

The CDR3 protein is CASSFSRGSNEKLFF. For the CDR3, the DNA is TGTGCCAGCAGTTTCAGTCGGGGTAGTAATGAAAAACTGTTTTTT. The chain links TRBV6-1 to TRBJ1-4; no definite D call. Looked up from germline, CDR1 is MNHNS and CDR2 is SASEGT. Trimming removed 5 bases at V and 4 bases at J, with 14 bases between. The CDR3 is 15 amino acids.

This clone was counted once. This chain connects TRBV7-2 to TRBJ1-1; TRBD1 matches at 8 bases. The CDR3 loop spans 18 amino acids. Trimming took 2 bases from V and 4 from J; bases not matched to a gene: 15. Per germline, CDR1 SGHTA and CDR2 FQGNSA. The CDR3 sequence is CASSLIGPAGGAGTEAFF. CDR3 DNA: TGTGCCAGCAGCTTAATTGGCCCGGCAGGGGGCGCGGGCACTGAAGCTTTCTTT.

A single count supports this clone. V and J are TRBV21-1 and TRBJ2-1; the table's D call, TRBD2, has no DNA check behind it. TRBV21-1 is flagged as a pseudogene. The CDR3 has 15 amino acids. CDR3 nucleotide sequence: TGTGCCAGCACTTTCGCGGGGGTGGCCTACAATGAGCAGTTCTTC. This sequence encodes CASTFAGVAYNEQFF.

In nucleotides, the CDR3 is TGTGCCAGCAGTTTACGGGGGGGCCGAAGCACCCAAGAGACCCAGTACTTC. Encoded protein: CASSLRGGRSTQETQYF. The V gene is TRBV27, the J gene TRBJ2-5, with 8 bases lining up with TRBD2. CDR1 MNHEY and CDR2 SMNVEV come from the germline V gene (reference sequence). V was pared by 2 bases and J by 1 base, with 9 bases of the junction left unmatched. This CDR3 is built from 17 residues.

The gene calls are TRBV5-1 and TRBJ1-3; D not certain. Trimming pared 4 bases from V and 5 bases from J, leaving 16 bases between. This CDR3 contains 15 residues. Per the germline V gene, CDR1 is SGHRS and CDR2 is YFSETQ. CDR3 loop: CASSLGGPARNTIYF. The CDR3 DNA reads as TGCGCCAGCAGCCTGGGAGGGCCAGCTAGAAACACCATATATTTT.

The genes are TRBV6-4 and TRBJ2-2; the D gene is possibly TRBD1 (5 bases). This CDR3 is 14 amino acids long. The V gene's germline CDR1 is MRHNA and CDR2 SNTAGT. V was pared by 0 bases and J by 3 bases, with 5 bases between. The CDR3 DNA reads as TGTGCCAGCAGTGACTCACAGGACACCGGGGAGCTGTTTTTT. Amino acids: CASSDSQDTGELFF.

V and J are TRBV12-5 and TRBJ1-6; D possibly corresponds to TRBD1 (5 bases). The length of the CDR3 is 18 residues. Trimming removed 1 base from V and 9 bases from J, with 22 bases in between. Looked up from germline, CDR1 is LGHNT and CDR2 is FRNRAP. The CDR3 region has the DNA TGTGCTAGTGGTTTGGGCAGGGTGCCTCCCGTCCAGATTTCACCCCTCCACTTT. As protein: CASGLGRVPPVQISPLHF.

V gene TRBV2 combines with J gene TRBJ2-3, with 7 bases that match TRBD1. CDR1 SNHLY and CDR2 FYNNEI come from the germline V gene. The CDR3 is 16 residues long. The V gene end was trimmed by 7 bases and the J gene end by 5 bases; junction bases not matched to a gene: 15. CDR3 loop: CASKRYRGTRKDTQYF. For the CDR3, the DNA is TGTGCCAGCAAGAGGTACAGGGGAACGAGGAAAGATACGCAGTATTTT.